This T cell receptor (beta chain) derives from a study of T-cell memory formation after mild COVID-19 (dated by TCRdb to 2020 to 2022). About the study as a whole: TCR sequence clusters from the two donors were found to be largely donor specific. In a couple of donors, T-cell clones that expanded and contracted after mild COVID-19 were tracked by sequencing TCRalpha and TCRbeta repertoires over time. Two young, previously healthy adult volunteers made up the cohort, one male and one female. Overall study outcomes, separate from this receptor: SARS-CoV-2 specificity of the second-wave clones peaking on day 37 was not confirmed. Clones contracting from day 15 to 85 had balanced CD4/CD8 phenotypes, while a second wave expanding from day 15 to 37 was biased towards CD4+. Contracting CD4+ clones were found mainly in CM and EM memory subsets, while CD8+ clones were enriched in EMRA. Some responding clones were detected in pre-infection memory, which suggested that pre-existing cross-reactive memory T cells had joined the SARS-CoV-2 response. The study covered only a couple of mild cases, and larger cohorts including severe cases with pre-infection samples were considered necessary.

The CDR3 covers 16 residues, taking in both the cysteine and the phenylalanine. The entry retains the CDR3 DNA only, 48 bases that are in frame from base 1. V gives up 5 bases and J gives up 5 bases, and the segment between their germline ends measures 21 bases. Sequenced using an Illumina NovaSeq 6000. Using 5'RACE with constant-segment primers, TCRalpha and TCRbeta cDNA libraries were constructed, with sample barcodes and unique molecular identifiers added in the process. Trizol reagent was used to extract RNA from every sample. Library amplification was performed in two PCR steps, and a second sample barcode and Illumina TruSeq adapters were introduced in the second step. The libraries were sequenced on an Illumina NovaSeq using 2 x 150 bp paired-end reads. In the authors' own workflow: The reads were demultiplexed and collapsed into UMI-guided consensus sequences using migec v1.2.7. Using mixcr v2.1.11, UMI consensuses were aligned to TRA and TRB V and J templates and then assembled into clonotypes. Expanded or contracted clonotypes were those called significant by both edgeR and NoisET, with noise models trained on biological replicates. For edgeR calls, the thresholds were a false discovery rate-adjusted p below 0.01 and a log2 fold-change of 1. As an exploratory analysis of dynamics, PCA with hierarchical clustering was applied to max-normalized trajectories of the 1000 most abundant clonotypes. Each responding clone was given a CD4 or CD8 phenotype based on the CD4+ and CD8+ repertoires, which had been sequenced separately. TCRdb ran its own pipeline on the public reads, namely fastp trimming at Q25 and MiXCR clone calling, and kept in-frame beta chains. Records with the same CDR3 protein are collapsed into one entry carrying the most frequent genes and DNA. The V and J calls and clone size come from TCRdb's table, not from the authors' own analysis. The sample records a few hundred thousand distinct CDR3 sequences, 20% to 25% of which are singletons. The leading ten clones occupy roughly 9.7% of the sample.

Points on this clonotype: No cognate antigen has been identified for it. Within one base of it there is no much larger clone, and no base qualities were kept.

Ficoll-Paque density gradient centrifugation was used to isolate PBMCs. Here the chain combines TRBV12-3 or TRBV12-4 and TRBJ2-5; the D gene remains uncertain. The material sequenced was PBMCs or a T cell subset sorted from them (not recorded which). The sequence came from an adult woman who had mild COVID-19 (a few samples of this study predate the infection). The sample titles of this study are shuffled in the database, so cell type and time point are left out; the donor was told from shared clones. The CDR3 protein is CASSLAGGRIGETQYF. The DNA is as follows: TGTGCCAGCAGTCTGGCAGGTGGCAGGATTGGGGAGACCCAGTACTTC.